This T cell receptor beta chain is drawn from a study of memory CD4+ T cells and cytomegalovirus serostatus. On this clone: Its antigen remains unknown.

The sort gate was single viable CD3+CD4+CD8-CD45RO+ cells for memory CD4+ T cells. CMV serostatus came from serum IgG against pp150, pp28, p38, p52. The CDR3 sequence is 12 residues long. Looked up from germline, CDR1 is SGHRS and CDR2 is YFSETQ. V dropped 4 bases and J dropped 3 bases, with 8 bases sitting between them. Overall study results and limits: Median bootstrapped AUC for CMV status was approximately 0.94 originally, about 0.9 US-trained. Suggested: most of the CMV-linked TCR signature lies in CD4+ memory cells.

Study processing details: After removing out-of-frame reads, around 2,100,000 distinct TCRbeta sequences remained. The data were produced by immunoSEQ multiplex PCR, yet TCRdb's version contains in-frame clones alone and is incomplete. That table gives V, J and clone size, and the DNA gave D and trimming. The table shows more than 35,000 clones, with around 80% occurring only once. The rearrangement links TRBV5-1 to TRBJ2-7; D is ambiguous. The sample taken for sequencing was memory CD4+ T cells from blood. This TCR was recovered from an adult in good health and CMV-seropositive. The CDR3 loop is CASSEPGYEQYF. DNA for the CDR3: TGCGCCAGCAGCGAGCCCGGCTACGAGCAGTACTTC.